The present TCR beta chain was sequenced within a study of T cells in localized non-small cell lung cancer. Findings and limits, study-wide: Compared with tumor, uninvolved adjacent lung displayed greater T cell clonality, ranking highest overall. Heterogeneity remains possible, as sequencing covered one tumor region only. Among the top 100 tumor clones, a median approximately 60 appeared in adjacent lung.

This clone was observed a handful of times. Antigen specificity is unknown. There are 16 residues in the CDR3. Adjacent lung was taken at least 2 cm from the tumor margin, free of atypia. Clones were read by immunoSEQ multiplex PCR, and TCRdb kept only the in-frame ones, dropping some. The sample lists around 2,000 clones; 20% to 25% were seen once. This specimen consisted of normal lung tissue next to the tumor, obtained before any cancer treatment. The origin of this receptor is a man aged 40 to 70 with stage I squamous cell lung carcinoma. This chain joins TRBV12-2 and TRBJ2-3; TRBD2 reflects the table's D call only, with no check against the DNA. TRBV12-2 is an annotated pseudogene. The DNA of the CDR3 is TGTGCCCACGGGACTAGCGGGGGATCTAGCACAGATACGCAGTATTTT. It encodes CAHGTSGGSSTDTQYF.